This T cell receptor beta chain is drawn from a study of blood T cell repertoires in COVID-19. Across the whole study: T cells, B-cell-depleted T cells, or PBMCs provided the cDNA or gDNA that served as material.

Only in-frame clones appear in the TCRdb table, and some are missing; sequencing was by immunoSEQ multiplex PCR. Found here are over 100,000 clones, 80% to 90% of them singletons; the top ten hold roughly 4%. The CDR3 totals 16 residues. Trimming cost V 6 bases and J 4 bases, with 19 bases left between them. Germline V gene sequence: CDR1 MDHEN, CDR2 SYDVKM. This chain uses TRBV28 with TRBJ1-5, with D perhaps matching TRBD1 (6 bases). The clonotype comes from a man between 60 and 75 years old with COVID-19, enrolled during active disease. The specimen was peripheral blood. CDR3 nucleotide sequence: TGTGCCAGCAGCCCCAGGACAGTTCCTACAAATCAGCCCCAGCATTTT. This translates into CASSPRTVPTNQPQHF. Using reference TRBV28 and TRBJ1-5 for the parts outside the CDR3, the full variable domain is DVKVTQSSRYLVKRTGEKVFLECVQDMDHENMFWYRQDPGLGLRLIYFSYDVKMKEKGDIPEGYSVSREKKERFSLILESASTNQTSMYLCASSPRTVPTNQPQHFGDGTRLSIL.